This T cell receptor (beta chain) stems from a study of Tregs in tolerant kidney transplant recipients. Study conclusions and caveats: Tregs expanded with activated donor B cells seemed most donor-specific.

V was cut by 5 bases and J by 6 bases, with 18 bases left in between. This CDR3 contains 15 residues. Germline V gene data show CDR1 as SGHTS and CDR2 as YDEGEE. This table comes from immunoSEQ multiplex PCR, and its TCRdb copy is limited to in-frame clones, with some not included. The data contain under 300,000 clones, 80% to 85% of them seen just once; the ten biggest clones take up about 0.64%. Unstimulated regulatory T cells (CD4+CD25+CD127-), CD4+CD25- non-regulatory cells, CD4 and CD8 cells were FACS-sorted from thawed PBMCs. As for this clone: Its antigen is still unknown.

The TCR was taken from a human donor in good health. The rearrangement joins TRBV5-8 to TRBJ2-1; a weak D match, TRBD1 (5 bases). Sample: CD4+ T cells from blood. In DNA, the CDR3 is TGTGCCAGCAGTTTAGCAGGGTGGTCCACCAATGAGCAGTTCTTC. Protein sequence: CASSLAGWSTNEQFF.